This T cell receptor beta chain was sequenced during a study of OX40 agonist ivuxolimab in advanced cancers. About the study: The dose-escalation cohort had hepatocellular carcinoma, melanoma, renal cell or head and neck cancer. At approximately 80% male, the cohort had a mean age of 60 years, ranging from roughly 20 to 79.

Study-level findings and limits: CD8+ T cells were the subset that, on average, had more expanded clones than CD4+. The antigens recognized by the expanded peripheral T cells, that is their antigen specificity, were not determined.

Trimming took 3 bases from V and 3 from J, leaving 11 bases between them. The germline V gene encodes CDR1 LNHDA and CDR2 SQIVND (reference sequence). The CDR3 length is 14 residues. TCRdb's table, derived via immunoSEQ multiplex PCR, lists solely in-frame clones and lacks some. This sample has roughly 100,000 clones; about 92% occur once, and the top ten carry around 0.28%. With regard to this clone: What it binds is not known.

The receptor was derived from an adult with an advanced solid tumor such as melanoma, head and neck, liver or kidney cancer. The chain combines TRBV19 with TRBJ2-5; a weak D match, TRBD1 (6 bases). This specimen consisted of CD4+ or CD8+ T cells sorted from blood, obtained in a trial of the OX40 agonist ivuxolimab. CDR3 coding DNA: TGTGCCAGTAGTATGTGGCACAGGGAAGAGACCCAGTACTTC. As protein: CASSMWHREETQYF.